This T cell receptor beta chain is from a study of blood T cell repertoires in COVID-19. There are 14 residues in the CDR3. Losses at the gene ends were 10 bases for V and 3 bases for J; bases not matched to a gene: 10. Germline V gene lookup returns CDR1 MNHEY and CDR2 SVGAGI. Profiling relied on immunoSEQ multiplex PCR, and the TCRdb table lists in-frame clones only, not all of them. The sample shows some 240,000 clones, 90% of them seen only once. V gene TRBV6-5 combines with J gene TRBJ1-2, with TRBD1 matching 8 bases. The source material was peripheral blood. The TCR was taken from a woman in her fifties or sixties with COVID-19, enrolled during active disease. The CDR3 loop is CATQRAGQDYGYTF. The CDR3 DNA is TGTGCCACTCAAAGGGCGGGACAGGACTATGGCTACACCTTC.